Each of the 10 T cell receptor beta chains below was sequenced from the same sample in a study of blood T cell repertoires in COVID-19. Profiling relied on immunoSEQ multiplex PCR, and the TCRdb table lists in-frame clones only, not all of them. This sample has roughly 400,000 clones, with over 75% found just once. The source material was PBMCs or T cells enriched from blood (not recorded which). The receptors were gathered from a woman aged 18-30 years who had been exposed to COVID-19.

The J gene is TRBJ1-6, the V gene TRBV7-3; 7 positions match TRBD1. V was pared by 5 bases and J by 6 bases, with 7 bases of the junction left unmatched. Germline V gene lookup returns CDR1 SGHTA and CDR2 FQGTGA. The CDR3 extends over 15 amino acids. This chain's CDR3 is CASSPTGAFNSPLHF. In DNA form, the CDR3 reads TGTGCCAGCAGCCCTACAGGGGCCTTTAATTCACCCCTCCACTTT.

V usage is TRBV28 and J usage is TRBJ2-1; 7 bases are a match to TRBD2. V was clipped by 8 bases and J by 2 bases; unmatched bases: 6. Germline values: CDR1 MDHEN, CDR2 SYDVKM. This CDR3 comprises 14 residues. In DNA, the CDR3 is TGTGCCAGCCTGGGAGGGCGCACCTACAATGAGCAGTTCTTC. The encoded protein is CASLGGRTYNEQFF.

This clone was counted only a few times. The CDR3 here is CASSGGQTYEQYF. The CDR3 DNA is TGTGCCAGCAGTGGTGGACAGACCTACGAGCAGTACTTC. This chain uses TRBV6-6 with TRBJ2-7; TRBD1 might be the D (6 bases). The CDR3 contains 13 residues. Trimming took 5 bases from V and 2 from J, leaving 10 bases between them. Germline-derived CDR1 and CDR2 are MNHNY and SVGAGI (reference sequence).

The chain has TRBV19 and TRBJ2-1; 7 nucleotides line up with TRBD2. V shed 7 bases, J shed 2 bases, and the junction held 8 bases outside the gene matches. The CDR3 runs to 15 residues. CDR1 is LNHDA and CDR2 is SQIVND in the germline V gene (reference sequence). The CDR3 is CASKELASPYNEQFF. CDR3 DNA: TGTGCCAGTAAGGAACTAGCGTCCCCCTACAATGAGCAGTTCTTC.

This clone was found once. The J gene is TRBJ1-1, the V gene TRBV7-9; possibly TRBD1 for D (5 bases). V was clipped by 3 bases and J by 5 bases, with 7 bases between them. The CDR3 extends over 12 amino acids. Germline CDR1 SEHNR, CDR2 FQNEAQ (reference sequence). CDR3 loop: CASSFSGTEAFF. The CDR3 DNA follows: TGTGCCAGCAGCTTTTCAGGGACTGAAGCTTTCTTT.

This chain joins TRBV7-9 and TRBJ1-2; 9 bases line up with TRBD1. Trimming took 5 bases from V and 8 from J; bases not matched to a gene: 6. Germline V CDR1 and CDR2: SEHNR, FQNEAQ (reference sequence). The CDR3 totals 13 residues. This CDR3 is CASSHADRGGYTF. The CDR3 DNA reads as TGTGCCAGCAGCCATGCGGACAGGGGCGGCTACACCTTC.

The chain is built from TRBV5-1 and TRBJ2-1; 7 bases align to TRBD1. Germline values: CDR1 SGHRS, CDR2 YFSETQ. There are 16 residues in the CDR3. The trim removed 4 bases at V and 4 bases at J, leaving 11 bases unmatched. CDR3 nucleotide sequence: TGCGCCAGCAGCCCTATCCCGGGACAGCTATACAATGAGCAGTTCTTC. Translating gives CASSPIPGQLYNEQFF.

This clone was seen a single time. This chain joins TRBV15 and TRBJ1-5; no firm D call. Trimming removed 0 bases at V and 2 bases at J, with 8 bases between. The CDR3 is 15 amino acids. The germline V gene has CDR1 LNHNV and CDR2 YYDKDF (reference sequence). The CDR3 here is CATSREMQGNQPQHF. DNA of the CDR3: TGTGCCACCAGCAGAGAGATGCAGGGCAATCAGCCCCAGCATTTT.

The CDR3 coding sequence is TGCGCCAGCAGCCTCCCCGGGGGGGGCTACACCTTC. Translation: CASSLPGGGYTF. The gene calls are TRBV5-1 and TRBJ1-2, with a tentative D call TRBD1 (5 bases). The V end was cut by 4 bases, the J end by 8 bases, with 12 bases between. This CDR3 is 12 amino acids long. The germline CDR1 and CDR2 sequences are SGHRS and YFSETQ.

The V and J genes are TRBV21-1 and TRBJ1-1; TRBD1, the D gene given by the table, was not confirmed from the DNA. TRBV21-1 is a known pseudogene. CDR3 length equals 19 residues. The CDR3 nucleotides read TGTGCCAGCAGCAACCACCCGAGGGACAGGGACCAAATGAACACTGAAGCTTTCTTT. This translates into CASSNHPRDRDQMNTEAFF.